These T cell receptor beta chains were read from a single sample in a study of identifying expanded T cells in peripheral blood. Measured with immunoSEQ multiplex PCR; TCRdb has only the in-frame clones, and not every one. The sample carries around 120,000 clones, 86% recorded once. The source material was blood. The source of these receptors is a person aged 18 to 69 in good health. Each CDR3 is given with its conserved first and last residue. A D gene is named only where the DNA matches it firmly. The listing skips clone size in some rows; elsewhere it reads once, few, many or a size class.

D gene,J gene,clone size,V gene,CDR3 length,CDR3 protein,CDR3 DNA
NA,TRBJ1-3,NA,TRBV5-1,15,CASSLGGMSGNTIYF,TGCGCCAGCAGCTTGGGAGGGATGTCTGGAAACACCATATATTTT
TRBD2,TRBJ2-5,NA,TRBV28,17,CASSPSKREPIRVTQYF,TGTGCCAGCAGTCCCTCCAAGCGGGAGCCGATAAGGGTGACCCAGTACTTC
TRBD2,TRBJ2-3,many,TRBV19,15,CASSGRTSGTDTQYF,TGTGCCAGTAGTGGAAGGACTAGCGGCACAGATACGCAGTATTTT
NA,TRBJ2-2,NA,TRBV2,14,CASSVYRGVGELFF,TGTGCCAGCAGTGTTTATCGGGGTGTCGGGGAGCTGTTTTTT
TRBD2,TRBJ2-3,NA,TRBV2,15,CASSGGSGGTDTQYF,TGTGCCAGCAGTGGAGGTAGCGGGGGGACAGATACGCAGTATTTT
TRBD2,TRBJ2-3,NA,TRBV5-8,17,CASSLARTSTSPDTQYF,TGTGCCAGCAGCTTGGCCCGGACTAGCACTTCGCCAGATACGCAGTATTTT
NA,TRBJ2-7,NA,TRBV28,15,CASSLRDEPSYEQYF,TGTGCCAGCAGCCTCCGGGACGAACCATCCTACGAGCAGTACTTC
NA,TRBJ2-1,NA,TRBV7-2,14,CASSPQASYNEQFF,TGTGCCAGCAGCCCCCAGGCCTCCTACAATGAGCAGTTCTTC
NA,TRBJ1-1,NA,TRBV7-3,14,CASSLTGLATEAFF,TGTGCCAGCAGCTTAACAGGCCTCGCCACTGAAGCTTTCTTT
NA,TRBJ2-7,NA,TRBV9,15,CASSVAVGVVYEQYF,TGTGCCAGCAGCGTAGCTGTGGGAGTAGTCTACGAGCAGTACTTC
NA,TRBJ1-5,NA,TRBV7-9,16,CASSQARGTGHQPQHF,TGTGCCAGCAGCCAAGCCAGGGGCACGGGACATCAGCCCCAGCATTTT